These 26 T cell receptor beta chains were all obtained from the same sample, sequenced in a study of blood T cells in healthy people across ages. The second PCR ran about 6 to 11 cycles with a sample-barcoded 5' primer and J-beta primers. TCRdb reanalysed the 5' RACE reads using MiXCR and keeps one entry per CDR3 protein. This sample has roughly 790,000 distinct CDR3 sequences, with 40% to 45% found just once. What was sequenced was blood. These receptors were collected from a woman between 55 and 75 years old in good health.

The chain combines TRBV28 with TRBJ1-1; 8 nucleotides match TRBD1. The germline V gene has CDR1 MDHEN and CDR2 SYDVKM. The CDR3 is 14 residues long. The J segment lost 8 bases and the V segment lost 3 bases, leaving 8 bases of the junction unmatched. The CDR3 DNA sequence: TGTGCCAGCAGTTTGGCAGGGGGCTTGATGGAAGCTTTCTTT. Protein: CASSLAGGLMEAFF.

This clonotype has a handful of counts. The chain is built from TRBV5-1 and TRBJ2-3; D possibly corresponds to TRBD1 (6 bases). Germline CDR1 is SGHRS and CDR2 is YFSETQ. The CDR3 contains 15 residues. V was trimmed by 7 bases and J by 2 bases, leaving 17 bases between them. The CDR3 DNA is TGCGCCAGCCGGATACAGGGTGGATCCACAGATACGCAGTATTTT. The encoded protein is CASRIQGGSTDTQYF. Full variable domain (outside the CDR3, taken from reference TRBV5-1 and TRBJ2-3): KAGVTQTPRYLIKTRGQQVTLSCSPISGHRSVSWYQQTPGQGLQFLFEYFSETQRNKGNFPGRFSGRQFSNSRSEMNVSTLELGDSALYLCASRIQGGSTDTQYFGPGTRLTVL.

The chain combines TRBV7-9 with TRBJ2-5; TRBD2 agrees at 8 bases. From germline, CDR1 is SEHNR and CDR2 FQNEAQ (reference sequence). CDR3 length: 15 amino acids. V lost 3 bases, J lost 1 base, and 4 bases stayed unmatched. The CDR3 DNA is TGTGCCAGCAGCTTTGGCGGGGGGCCCCAAGAGACCCAGTACTTC. This sequence encodes CASSFGGGPQETQYF.

Of note for this clonotype: A read error is possible here, since a much larger clone lies one base away. The chain joins TRBV29-1 to TRBJ2-1; D might be TRBD2 (6 bases). Germline V CDR1 and CDR2: SQVTM, ANQGSEA. The CDR3 extends over 13 amino acids. V lost 0 bases and J 13 bases, leaving 16 bases between the germline ends. CDR3 in DNA: TGCAGCGTTGAAGATTTCCCCGTGGAGGGCCAGTTCTTC. Translated, it gives CSVEDFPVEGQFF.

The chain recombines TRBV7-3 with TRBJ2-1, with D unresolved. This CDR3 has 13 residues. Between the trimmed V and J ends, which lost 2 bases and 5 bases, there was a span of 7 bases. CDR1 is SGHTA and CDR2 is FQGTGA in the germline V gene. CDR3 sequence: CASSLVGDNEQFF. Here the CDR3 DNA reads TGTGCCAGCAGCTTAGTCGGAGACAATGAGCAGTTCTTC.

The rearrangement links TRBV21-1 to TRBJ2-5; TRBD1 was called by the table and not checked on the DNA. TRBV21-1 is listed as a pseudogene. The CDR3 spans 16 residues. This CDR3 is CASSKDGQGTQETLYF. The CDR3 nucleotides read TGTGCCAGCAGCAAAGACGGGCAGGGAACCCAAGAGACCCTGTACTTC.

A note on this clonotype: The junction departs from germline at one end; a sequencing error may be responsible. V usage is TRBV9 and J usage is TRBJ1-1; no clear D gene. The CDR3 length is 16 residues. Germline CDR1 reads SGDLS; CDR2 reads YYNGEE. The CDR3 sequence: CAGSEGPRAPNTEAFF. The DNA of the CDR3 is TGTGCCGGCAGCGAGGGTCCTAGGGCACCGAACACTGAAGCTTTCTTT.

The V call is TRBV7-2, the J call TRBJ2-6; D remains ambiguous. The V end lost 6 bases, the J end lost 0 bases, and 15 bases lay between the germline ends. The V gene's germline CDR1 is SGHTA and CDR2 FQGNSA. This CDR3 is 17 amino acids long. DNA of the CDR3: TGTGCCAGCAGTTACCGGACGTCTAGCTCTGGGGCCAACGTCCTGACTTTC. It codes for CASSYRTSSSGANVLTF.

V and J are TRBV20-1 and TRBJ2-2; D is unresolved. V lost 1 base and J lost 0, with 6 bases in between. Germline V gene lookup returns CDR1 DFQATT and CDR2 SNEGSKA (reference sequence). The CDR3 is 14 residues long. CDR3 protein: CSARGTSNTGELFF. DNA of the CDR3: TGCAGTGCTAGAGGGACCTCGAACACCGGGGAGCTGTTTTTT.

This clonotype was counted only a few times. The V gene is TRBV4-3, the J gene TRBJ2-2; 12 bases map to TRBD2. The CDR3 sequence is 14 residues long. Germline V gene sequence: CDR1 LGHNA, CDR2 YSLEER. Unmatched junction bases numbered 8, after V lost 8 bases and J lost 10 bases. CDR3: CASCRLAGEEELFF. The CDR3 DNA is TGCGCCAGCTGTCGACTAGCGGGAGAAGAGGAGCTGTTTTTT.

A few counts support this clonotype. The J gene is TRBJ2-2, the V gene TRBV7-9; D is ambiguous. Germline CDR1 reads SEHNR; CDR2 reads FQNEAQ (reference sequence). The CDR3 sequence is 15 residues long. With 2 bases removed from V and 6 bases from J, the gap between germline ends came to 13 bases. CDR3 bases: TGTGCCAGCAGCTTACGGTCCCCCGAGGCCGGGGAGCTGTTTTTT. Translation gives CASSLRSPEAGELFF.

This chain joins TRBV7-2 and TRBJ1-2; the match to TRBD1 covers 10 bases. The CDR3 spans 15 residues. In germline, CDR1 is SGHTA, CDR2 FQGNSA. Trimming took 1 base from V and 3 from J; bases not matched to a gene: 2. CDR3: CASSLGGQGYYGYTF. The CDR3 DNA sequence: TGTGCCAGCAGCTTAGGGGGACAGGGGTACTATGGCTACACCTTC.

V usage is TRBV7-6 and J usage is TRBJ2-7; maybe TRBD2 (6 bases). The J call may be wrong; the DNA end is better matched by TRBJ2-5. The CDR3 runs 15 residues. Germline assignment: CDR1 SGHVS and CDR2 FNYEAQ. In DNA, the CDR3 is TGTGCCAGCAGCTTTGAACGGGGGAACCAAGAGACCCAGTACTTC. This translates into CASSFERGNQETQYF.

The rearrangement joins TRBV6-1 to TRBJ2-7; D gene unclear. This CDR3 has 12 amino acids. Germline values: CDR1 MNHNS, CDR2 SASEGT. The ends were cut back, 3 bases at V and 6 bases at J, with 9 bases in the middle. The CDR3 protein is CASSEGSSEQYF. Here the CDR3 DNA reads TGTGCCAGCAGTGAGGGGTCCAGCGAGCAGTACTTC.

The chain carries TRBV29-1 and TRBJ2-1, with D tentatively TRBD1 or TRBD2 (5 bases each). Germline V lookup: CDR1 SQVTM, CDR2 ANQGSEA. The ends were cut back, 4 bases at V and 6 bases at J, with 13 bases in the middle. The CDR3 spans 13 residues. CDR3 coding DNA: TGCAGCGTTGTACCAGGTGGGGGCAATGAGCAGTTCTTC. This gives the protein CSVVPGGGNEQFF.

The count of this clonotype is one. A much larger clone lies a single base off, so this may be a read error. The genes are TRBV2 and TRBJ2-7; TRBD2 aligns across 7 bases. J lost 2 bases, V lost 7 bases, and 5 bases had no gene match. The length of the CDR3 is 13 residues. Germline values: CDR1 SNHLY, CDR2 FYNNEI. This CDR3 is CASKGRGAYEQYF. In DNA form, the CDR3 reads TGTGCCAGCAAGGGACGGGGGGCCTACGAGCAGTACTTC.

This clonotype was recorded a few times. The chain recombines TRBV4-2 with TRBJ1-2, with 9 nucleotides matching TRBD1. Germline CDR1 and CDR2: LGHNA and YNFKEQ. The CDR3 extends over 16 amino acids. V shed 0 bases and J 4 bases; nucleotides not matched to a gene: 6. The CDR3 sequence: CASSQDITGGAYGYTF. In DNA form, the CDR3 reads TGTGCCAGCAGCCAAGACATAACAGGGGGCGCCTATGGCTACACCTTC.

The V and J genes are TRBV29-1 and TRBJ2-2, with 10 bases matching TRBD2. Germline V CDR1 and CDR2: SQVTM, ANQGSEA. The ends lost 5 bases at V and 0 bases at J; junction bases unmatched: 3. There are 15 residues in the CDR3. The CDR3 bases are TGCAGCGTTTTAGCGGGGGGACCGAACACCGGGGAGCTGTTTTTT. This translates into CSVLAGGPNTGELFF.

The chain combines TRBV7-2 with TRBJ1-2; D not certain. This CDR3 contains 14 residues. Trimming shortened V by 1 base and J by 2 bases, and 8 bases separated the two germline ends. The germline V gene has CDR1 SGHTA and CDR2 FQGNSA. CDR3 in amino acids: CASSLGRRNYGYTF. The CDR3 coding sequence is TGTGCCAGCAGCTTAGGGAGACGGAACTATGGCTACACCTTC.

The CDR3 DNA is TGCGCCAGCAGGGACTTCCAAGAGACCCAGTACTTC. This sequence encodes CASRDFQETQYF. The chain links TRBV10-2 to TRBJ2-5; possibly TRBD2 for D (5 bases). The CDR3 sequence is 12 residues long. V was trimmed by 6 bases and J by 1 base, leaving 6 bases between them. The germline gives CDR1 WSHSY, CDR2 SAAADI.

The chain joins TRBV30 to TRBJ1-1; tentatively, D is TRBD1 (5 bases). The CDR3 totals 14 residues. Between the trimmed V and J ends, which lost 5 bases and 5 bases, there was a span of 18 bases. CDR1 GTSNPN and CDR2 SVGIG come from the germline V gene (reference sequence). The CDR3 protein is CAWAQVAGGTEAFF. The CDR3 bases are TGTGCCTGGGCGCAGGTGGCTGGGGGTACTGAAGCTTTCTTT. Full variable domain (missing parts from reference TRBV30 and TRBJ1-1): SQTIHQWPATLVQPVGSPLSLECTVEGTSNPNLYWYRQAAGRGLQLLFYSVGIGQISSEVPQNLSASRPQDRQFILSSKKLLLSDSGFYLCAWAQVAGGTEAFFGQGTRLTVV.

The rearrangement joins TRBV7-2 to TRBJ2-1; 7 bases fit TRBD1. V was pared by 4 bases and J by 3 bases, with 9 bases of the junction left unmatched. CDR3 length: 16 residues. CDR1 is SGHTA and CDR2 is FQGNSA in the germline V gene. CDR3 residues: CASSSTGFSVYNEQFF. The CDR3 bases are TGTGCCAGCAGCTCGACAGGGTTCTCCGTCTACAATGAGCAGTTCTTC.

At least ten counts were recorded for this clonotype. The genes are TRBV4-2 and TRBJ2-7; 12 nucleotides align to TRBD2. Germline values: CDR1 LGHNA, CDR2 YNFKEQ. The CDR3 length is 16 residues. Germline trimming cut 0 bases from V and 4 bases from J; bases unmatched to any gene: 4. The CDR3 protein is CASSQDSLAGGYEQYF. In DNA, the CDR3 is TGTGCCAGCAGCCAAGATTCCCTAGCGGGAGGGTACGAGCAGTACTTC.

The rearrangement joins TRBV29-1 to TRBJ2-3, with a weak D call TRBD2 (7 bases). The germline V gene encodes CDR1 SQVTM and CDR2 ANQGSEA. This CDR3 has 15 amino acids. Trimming pared 1 base from V and 9 bases from J, leaving 20 bases between. DNA of the CDR3: TGCAGCGTTGAAGGGGGGGGCTCCGTAGTGAGCACGCAGTATTTT. This translates into CSVEGGGSVVSTQYF.

This clonotype appeared a few times. The gene calls are TRBV6-2 or TRBV6-3 and TRBJ1-5; D perhaps matches TRBD1 (5 bases). The CDR3 runs to 13 residues. The V gene's germline CDR1 is MNHEY and CDR2 SVGEGT. V was pared by 9 bases and J by 0 bases, with 9 bases between. The CDR3 DNA reads TGTGCCAGATCAGGGTATAGCAATCAGCCCCAGCATTTT. It encodes CARSGYSNQPQHF.

This clonotype was seen a handful of times. The chain combines TRBV20-1 with TRBJ2-7, with TRBD2 matching over 12 bases. Germline V gene lookup returns CDR1 DFQATT and CDR2 SNEGSKA (reference sequence). Losses at the gene ends were 6 bases for V and 2 bases for J; bases not matched to a gene: 8. The CDR3 runs 15 residues. The CDR3 DNA follows: TGCAGTGCGCCGAAAACTAGCGGGGGGACCTACGAGCAGTACTTC. This gives the protein CSAPKTSGGTYEQYF.